This TCR beta chain was identified during a study of CD4 T cells in relation to SARS-CoV-2 and coronaviruses. Trimming removed 1 base at V and 6 bases at J, with 13 bases between. The CDR3 totals 15 residues. Germline loops: CDR1 SGHVS, CDR2 FNYEAQ. CD4 enrichment then naive enrichment separated naive from memory CD4+ cells. Method: immunoSEQ multiplex PCR; TCRdb's copy keeps in-frame clones and lacks some. The profile shows 50,000 to 70,000 clones, under 95% of them singletons. The sequence derives from an adult with COVID-19. This chain links TRBV7-6 with TRBJ2-1; weak D call: TRBD2 (6 bases). Sequenced sample: naive CD4+ T cells from PBMCs. The subset was: naive CD4+ T cells isolated by negative enrichment. The CDR3 nucleotides read TGTGCCAGCAGCTTAGTCGGGAGAAGGGCCAATGAGCAGTTCTTC. Translating gives CASSLVGRRANEQFF.